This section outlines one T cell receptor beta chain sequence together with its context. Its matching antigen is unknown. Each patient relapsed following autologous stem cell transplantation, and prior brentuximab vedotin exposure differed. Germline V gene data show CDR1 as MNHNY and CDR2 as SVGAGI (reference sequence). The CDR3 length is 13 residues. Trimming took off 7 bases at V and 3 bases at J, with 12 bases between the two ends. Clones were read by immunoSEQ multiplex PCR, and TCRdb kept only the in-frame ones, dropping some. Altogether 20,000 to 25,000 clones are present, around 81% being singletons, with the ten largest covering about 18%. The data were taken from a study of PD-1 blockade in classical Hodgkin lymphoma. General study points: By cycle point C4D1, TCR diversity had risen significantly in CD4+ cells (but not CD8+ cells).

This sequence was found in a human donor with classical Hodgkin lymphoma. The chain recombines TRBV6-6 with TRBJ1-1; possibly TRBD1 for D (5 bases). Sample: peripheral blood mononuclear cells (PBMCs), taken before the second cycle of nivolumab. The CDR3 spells CASMIRAYTEAFF. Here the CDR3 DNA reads TGTGCCAGCATGATCAGGGCCTACACTGAAGCTTTCTTT.